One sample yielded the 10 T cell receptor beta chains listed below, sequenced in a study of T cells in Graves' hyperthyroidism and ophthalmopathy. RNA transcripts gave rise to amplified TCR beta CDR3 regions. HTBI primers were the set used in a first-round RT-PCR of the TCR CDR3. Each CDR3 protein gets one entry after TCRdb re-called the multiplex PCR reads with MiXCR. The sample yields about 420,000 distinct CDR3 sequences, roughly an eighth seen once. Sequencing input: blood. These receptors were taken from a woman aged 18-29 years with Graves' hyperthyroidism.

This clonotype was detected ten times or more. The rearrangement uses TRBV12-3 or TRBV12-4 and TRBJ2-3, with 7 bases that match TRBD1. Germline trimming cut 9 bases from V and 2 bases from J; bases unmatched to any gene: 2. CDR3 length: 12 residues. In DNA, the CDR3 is TGTGCCAGTCAGGGGGACACAGATACGCAGTATTTT. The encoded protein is CASQGDTDTQYF.

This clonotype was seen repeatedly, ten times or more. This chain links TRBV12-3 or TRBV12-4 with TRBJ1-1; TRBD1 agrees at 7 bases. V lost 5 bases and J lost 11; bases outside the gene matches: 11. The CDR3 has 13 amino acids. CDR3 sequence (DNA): TGTGCCAGCAGTCCCCGGACAGGCCTCAGGGCTTTCTTT. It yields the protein CASSPRTGLRAFF.

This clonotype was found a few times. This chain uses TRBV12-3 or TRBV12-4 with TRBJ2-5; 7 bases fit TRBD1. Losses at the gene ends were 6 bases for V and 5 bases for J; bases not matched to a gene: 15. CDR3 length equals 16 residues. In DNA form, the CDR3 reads TGTGCCAGCAGGTCTCCCTCAGACAGGGTCTTGGAGACCCAGTACTTC. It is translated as CASRSPSDRVLETQYF.

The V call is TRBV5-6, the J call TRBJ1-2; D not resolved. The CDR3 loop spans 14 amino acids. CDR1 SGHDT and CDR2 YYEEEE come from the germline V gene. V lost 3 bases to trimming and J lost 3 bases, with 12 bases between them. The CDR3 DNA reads TGTGCCAGCAGCTCGCGCGGATCGTACTATGGCTACACCTTC. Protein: CASSSRGSYYGYTF.

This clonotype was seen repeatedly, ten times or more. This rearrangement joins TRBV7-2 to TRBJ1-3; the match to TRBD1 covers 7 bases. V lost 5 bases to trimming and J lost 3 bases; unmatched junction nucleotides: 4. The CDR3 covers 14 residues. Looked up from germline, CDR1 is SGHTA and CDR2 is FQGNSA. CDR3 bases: TGTGCCAGCAGCCCAAGGGGGCTTGGAAACACCATATATTTT. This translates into CASSPRGLGNTIYF.

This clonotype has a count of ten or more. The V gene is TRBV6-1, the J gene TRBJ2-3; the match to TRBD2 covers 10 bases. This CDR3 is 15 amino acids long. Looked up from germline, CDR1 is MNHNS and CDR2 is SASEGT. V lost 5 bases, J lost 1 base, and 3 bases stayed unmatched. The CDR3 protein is CASSPLAGGTDTQYF. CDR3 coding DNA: TGTGCCAGCAGTCCCCTAGCGGGAGGCACAGATACGCAGTATTTT.

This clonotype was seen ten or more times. This chain's CDR3 is CASSSGSGRSWTEAFF. CDR3 sequence (DNA): TGTGCCAGCAGCTCGGGGAGTGGCCGCAGTTGGACTGAAGCTTTCTTT. This chain connects TRBV5-4 to TRBJ1-1; the D is unclear. The V gene lost 3 bases and the J gene lost 5 bases, with 20 bases spanning the gap. The CDR3 covers 16 residues. Germline values: CDR1 SGHNT, CDR2 YYREEE (reference sequence).

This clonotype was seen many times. The chain's CDR3 is CASSLGASREKLFF. CDR3 nucleotides: TGTGCCAGCAGTTTAGGTGCTTCTCGTGAAAAACTGTTTTTT. The J gene is TRBJ1-4, the V gene TRBV28; D gene unclear. V lost 2 bases and J 7 bases, leaving 11 bases between the germline ends. Per germline, CDR1 MDHEN and CDR2 SYDVKM. The CDR3 is made up of 14 amino acids. The full variable domain, rest sourced from reference TRBV28 and TRBJ1-4, is DVKVTQSSRYLVKRTGEKVFLECVQDMDHENMFWYRQDPGLGLRLIYFSYDVKMKEKGDIPEGYSVSREKKERFSLILESASTNQTSMYLCASSLGASREKLFFGSGTQLSVL.

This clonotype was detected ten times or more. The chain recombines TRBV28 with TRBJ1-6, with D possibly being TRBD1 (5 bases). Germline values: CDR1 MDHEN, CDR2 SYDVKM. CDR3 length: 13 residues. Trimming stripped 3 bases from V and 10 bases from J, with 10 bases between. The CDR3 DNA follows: TGTGCCAGCAGTTTTGAGGGGTACTCACCCCTCCACTTT. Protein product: CASSFEGYSPLHF. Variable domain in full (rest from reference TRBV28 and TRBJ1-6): DVKVTQSSRYLVKRTGEKVFLECVQDMDHENMFWYRQDPGLGLRLIYFSYDVKMKEKGDIPEGYSVSREKKERFSLILESASTNQTSMYLCASSFEGYSPLHFGNGTRLTVT.

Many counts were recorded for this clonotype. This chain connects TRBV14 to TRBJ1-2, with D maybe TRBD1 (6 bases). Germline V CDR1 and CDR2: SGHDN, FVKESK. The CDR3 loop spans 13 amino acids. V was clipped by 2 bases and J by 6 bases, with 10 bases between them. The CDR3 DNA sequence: TGTGCCAGCAGCCAAACAGGGACTGATGGCTACACCTTC. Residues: CASSQTGTDGYTF.